This T cell receptor (beta chain) was recovered during a study of blood T cell repertoires in COVID-19. Background on the study: Sites in the United States, Italy and Spain provided acute and convalescent COVID-19 samples.

Authors' methods: Amplification from reference gene primers served as the basis for estimated nucleated cell counts. The method was immunoSEQ multiplex PCR; TCRdb's version includes in-frame clones alone and lacks a portion of them. The V and J calls and clone size were taken over from that table, and D and trimming were inferred from the DNA. The table includes roughly 140,000 clones, about 80% detected once. This CDR3 has 12 amino acids. Germline values: CDR1 KGHSH, CDR2 LQKENI. V shed 5 bases and J shed 7 bases, with 9 bases lying between them. V gene TRBV18 combines with J gene TRBJ2-1; unclear D gene. The sample comprised peripheral blood. This TCR came from a human donor in a cohort sampled during active COVID-19. DNA for the CDR3: TGTGCCAGCTCAGAGTTTGAAAATGAGCAGTTCTTC. Translating it yields CASSEFENEQFF.